Listed below are T cell receptor beta chains from one sample, sequenced in a study of T-cell memory formation after mild COVID-19. Each CDR3 protein is one row after TCRdb ran MiXCR on the 5' RACE reads. The profile shows hundreds of thousands of distinct CDR3 sequences, about 20% of them singletons. The material sequenced was PBMCs or a T cell subset sorted from them (not recorded which). These receptors originate from an adult woman who had mild COVID-19 (a few samples of this study predate the infection). Cell type and time point are not known. Each CDR3 is given with its conserved first and last residue. The order of the fields is clone size, V gene, D gene, J gene, CDR3 protein, CDR3 DNA. D genes are given only for firm matches. Clone sizes are given selectively: once, few, many, or a class where the clone is expanded.

-	TRBV30	TRBD1	TRBJ2-5	CAWRGDSLETQYF	TGTGCCTGGAGGGGGGACAGCCTGGAGACCCAGTACTTC
-	TRBV11-2	-	TRBJ1-1	CASSSPGPGSWQAFF	TGTGCCAGCAGCTCCCCGGGACCGGGCTCTTGGCAAGCTTTCTTT
-	TRBV6-2/TRBV6-3	-	TRBJ2-5	CASSYSAGRETQYF	TGTGCCAGCAGTTACTCGGCTGGAAGAGAGACCCAGTACTTC
-	TRBV29-1	-	TRBJ1-5	CSVTNRADQHQHF	TGCAGCGTTACCAACAGGGCGGATCAGCACCAGCATTTT
-	TRBV5-1	-	TRBJ1-3	CASSLGDRSGNTIYF	TGCGCCAGCAGCTTGGGGGATCGCTCTGGAAACACCATATATTTT
-	TRBV5-4	-	TRBJ1-2	CASSLGQLINYGYTF	TGTGCCAGCAGCCTAGGACAGCTAATAAACTATGGCTACACCTTC
few	TRBV7-2	TRBD2	TRBJ2-7	CASSPVGTSGSYEQYF	TGTGCCAGCAGCCCTGTAGGGACTAGCGGGAGTTACGAGCAGTACTTC
few	TRBV5-1	-	TRBJ2-7	CASSAPGQTYEQYF	TGCGCCAGCAGCGCCCCGGGACAAACCTACGAGCAGTACTTC
-	TRBV5-1	-	TRBJ1-2	CASSYGQYGPEGYTF	TGCGCCAGCAGCTACGGACAGTACGGCCCGGAGGGCTACACCTTC
-	TRBV5-6	-	TRBJ2-7	CASSHLRGGGYEQYF	TGTGCCAGCAGCCACCTTCGGGGAGGGGGCTACGAGCAGTACTTC
few	TRBV11-1	TRBD2	TRBJ2-1	CASSQEREPSHEQFF	TGTGCCAGCAGCCAGGAGCGGGAGCCCTCCCATGAGCAGTTCTTC
few	TRBV6-5	-	TRBJ2-7	CASSYGGNEQYF	TGTGCCAGCAGTTACGGTGGGAACGAGCAGTACTTC
few	TRBV30	-	TRBJ2-7	CAWSVQGVNEQYF	TGTGCCTGGAGCGTACAGGGAGTAAACGAGCAGTACTTC
-	TRBV7-9	TRBD1	TRBJ2-7	CASSSLQGAYEQYF	TGTGCCAGCAGCTCCCTACAGGGGGCCTACGAGCAGTACTTC
many	TRBV20-1	-	TRBJ1-4	CSATEGNEKLFF	TGCAGTGCGACGGAGGGAAATGAAAAACTGTTTTTT
few	TRBV20-1	-	TRBJ2-7	CSASGAAYEQYF	TGCAGTGCTAGTGGGGCAGCCTACGAGCAGTACTTC
-	TRBV6-2/TRBV6-3	-	TRBJ1-1	CASSYSMLLNTEAFF	TGTGCCAGCAGTTACTCGATGTTGCTGAACACTGAAGCTTTCTTT